The clone carrying this T cell receptor (beta chain) was picked up a small number of times. TCRdb passed the 5' RACE reads through MiXCR, listing each CDR3 protein once. The sample shows 1,800,000 or so distinct CDR3 sequences, about 32% of them seen only once. V gave up 5 bases and J gave up 2 bases; unmatched junction bases: 7. This CDR3 is 15 amino acids long. The sample belongs to a study of identical twins. The TCR comes from a newborn girl in good health. The chain combines TRBV12-3 or TRBV12-4 with TRBJ2-7; 9 nucleotides match TRBD1. Source material: cord blood. CDR3 bases: TGTGCCAGCAGTAGGGGGACAGGGTTCCCCTACGAGCAGTACTTC. Amino acids: CASSRGTGFPYEQYF.